Listed here is a single T cell receptor beta chain. The protocol was immunoSEQ multiplex PCR, while the TCRdb copy is restricted to in-frame clones and leaves out a portion. The profile shows 60,000 to 95,000 clones, roughly nine tenths of them singletons. This sample was included in a study of control samples from healthy donors and cancer patients. The CDR3 runs to 15 residues. J lost 3 bases, V lost 5 bases, and 4 bases had no gene match. Germline loops: CDR1 SEHNR, CDR2 FQNEAQ (reference sequence). The sequence derives from a woman in her fifties or sixties with colorectal cancer. The material sequenced was PBMCs. V is TRBV7-9 and J is TRBJ2-3, with 11 bases that match TRBD1. CDR3 bases: TGTGCCAGCAGCAACGGACAGGGGGCAACAGATACGCAGTATTTT. The encoded protein is CASSNGQGATDTQYF.